The 5 T cell receptor beta chains reported below all come from one sample, sequenced in a study of radiation and T cells in renal cell carcinoma (dated by TCRdb to about 2020). The sample's time point, from its label and the paper: blood 4 weeks post-SBRT, at nephrectomy. The meaning of the sample's treatment or condition label: 15 Gy SBRT to primary tumor, nephrectomy 4 weeks later. Receptor amplification or capture employed the immunoSEQ multiplex PCR assay. TCRdb's version of the immuneACCESS table is confined to in-frame rearrangements and falls short of the full clone set. An unresolved V gene accounts for under half of the shortfall where checked; the remainder is of unknown origin. This sample is represented by about 170,000 clones; about nine tenths of them were singletons. The ten largest make up about 10% of the sample. Sequencing was performed on blood, taken from a patient whose treatment included radiotherapy and nephrectomy. The receptors shown here come from a woman between 50 and 59 years old with renal cell carcinoma.

The J gene is TRBJ1-1, the V gene TRBV7-9; 7 bases align to TRBD1. The CDR3 runs 15 residues. V was pared by 5 bases and J by 1 base, with 7 bases of the junction left unmatched. Germline-derived CDR1 and CDR2 are SEHNR and FQNEAQ (reference sequence). The CDR3 loop is CASSPRTGGNTEAFF. The CDR3 DNA follows: TGTGCCAGCAGCCCAAGGACAGGTGGGAACACTGAAGCTTTCTTT.

The V gene is TRBV5-5, the J gene TRBJ2-2; no reliable D call. Germline V gene data show CDR1 as SGHKS and CDR2 as YYEKEE (reference sequence). This CDR3 is 14 amino acids long. Trimming removed 0 bases at V and 1 base at J, with 4 bases between. CDR3 DNA sequence: TGTGCCAGCAGCTTGGCGGGGAACACCGGGGAGCTGTTTTTT. Protein product: CASSLAGNTGELFF.

This clone was seen a few times. The V gene is TRBV7-9, the J gene TRBJ2-6, with TRBD1 as a possible D gene (6 bases). The CDR3 sequence is 17 residues long. V was cut by 2 bases and J by 0 bases, with 11 bases left in between. Per the germline V gene, CDR1 is SEHNR and CDR2 is FQNEAQ (reference sequence). CDR3 region: CASSLNRAGSGANVLTF. Written as DNA, the CDR3 is TGTGCCAGCAGCTTAAACAGGGCGGGCTCTGGGGCCAACGTCCTGACTTTC. Full variable domain (missing parts from reference TRBV7-9 and TRBJ2-6): DTGVSQNPRHKITKRGQNVTFRCDPISEHNRLYWYRQTLGQGPEFLTYFQNEAQLEKSRLLSDRFSAERPKGSFSTLEIQRTEQGDSAMYLCASSLNRAGSGANVLTFGAGSRLTVL.

The rearrangement links TRBV18 to TRBJ2-7; D is undetermined. The CDR3 is made up of 14 amino acids. CDR1 is KGHSH, CDR2 LQKENI, per germline. The V and J ends lost 0 bases and 1 base respectively, with 7 bases between them. The CDR3 DNA reads TGTGCCAGCTCACCACCGGTGGGTTCCTACGAGCAGTACTTC. Its protein product is CASSPPVGSYEQYF.

The V and J genes are TRBV7-2 and TRBJ2-5; a weak D match, TRBD2 (5 bases). With 2 bases removed from V and 5 bases from J, the gap between germline ends came to 15 bases. This CDR3 is 15 amino acids long. Germline V gene lookup returns CDR1 SGHTA and CDR2 FQGNSA. The CDR3 DNA is TGTGCCAGCAGCTTAAACGGGATGGTAGTTGAGACCCAGTACTTC. It translates to CASSLNGMVVETQYF.